A single sample is the source of the 22 T cell receptor beta chains below, sequenced in a study of shared clonotypes between healthy human individuals. Cells designated naive CD8 were CD45RO-negative and were positively selected for CCR7, with terminally differentiated effector memory CD45RA+ cells excluded. Sequencing was performed with immunoSEQ multiplex PCR; in TCRdb, only in-frame clones are kept and a portion is missing. Among more than 2 million clones listed, about 94% were seen once. Material: naive CD8+ T cells from PBMCs. The receptors derive from a man in his late teens or twenties in good health. Some clones in this sample may be carry-over from other donors' samples.

The chain links TRBV6-5 to TRBJ2-7, with unresolved D. CDR1 and CDR2 (germline): MNHEY, SVGAGI. Trimming took 8 bases from V and 7 from J, leaving 12 bases between them. The CDR3 spans 11 residues. The CDR3 sequence is CASARTREQYF. CDR3 DNA sequence: TGTGCCAGCGCCCGTACGAGGGAGCAGTACTTC.

CDR3 region: CASSLPRGVPYEQYF. The CDR3 coding sequence is TGTGCCAGCAGCCTACCCAGAGGAGTCCCCTACGAGCAGTACTTC. This chain joins TRBV11-1 and TRBJ2-7; no clear D. The CDR3 length is 15 residues. The germline V and J ends were trimmed by 5 bases and 2 bases, with 16 bases remaining between them. From germline, CDR1 is SGHAT and CDR2 FQDESV (reference sequence).

The rearrangement joins TRBV2 to TRBJ2-5; 10 nucleotides match TRBD1. The CDR3 totals 16 residues. Trimming took 5 bases from V and 0 from J; bases not matched to a gene: 6. The germline gives CDR1 SNHLY, CDR2 FYNNEI. The CDR3 here is CASSKGTGENQETQYF. CDR3 nucleotides: TGTGCCAGCAGTAAAGGGACAGGGGAGAACCAAGAGACCCAGTACTTC.

This chain joins TRBV7-8 and TRBJ2-5, with D maybe TRBD1 (6 bases). The CDR3 length is 14 residues. In germline, CDR1 is SGHVS, CDR2 FQNEAQ. With 1 base removed from V and 3 bases from J, the gap between germline ends came to 9 bases. CDR3 loop: CASSLVKGEETQYF. The DNA of the CDR3 is TGTGCCAGCAGCTTAGTCAAGGGGGAAGAGACCCAGTACTTC.

The chain couples TRBV27 to TRBJ2-5; D remains unclear. The CDR3 totals 13 residues. The germline V gene encodes CDR1 MNHEY and CDR2 SMNVEV (reference sequence). The V gene lost 6 bases and the J gene lost 5 bases, with 13 bases spanning the gap. CDR3: CASSPWGEETQYF. The CDR3 region has the DNA TGTGCCAGCAGCCCCTGGGGTGAGGAGACCCAGTACTTC.

The V and J genes are TRBV27 and TRBJ2-7, with D perhaps TRBD1 or TRBD2 (6 bases each). The CDR3 is 15 amino acids. Germline V gene sequence: CDR1 MNHEY, CDR2 SMNVEV (reference sequence). V gave up 8 bases and J gave up 5 bases, with 22 bases separating them. The CDR3 spells CASRQGRDFIDEQYF. CDR3 nucleotide sequence: TGTGCCAGCCGCCAGGGGCGGGACTTTATCGACGAGCAGTACTTC.

V is TRBV7-6 and J is TRBJ2-7, with no clear D. From germline, CDR1 is SGHVS and CDR2 FNYEAQ. Trimming left V 5 bases short and J 6 bases short, with 17 bases between. The CDR3 covers 14 residues. DNA of the CDR3: TGTGCCAGCAGCCCTGGGCCTAGGAGTCTCGAGCAGTACTTC. This codes for CASSPGPRSLEQYF.

V is TRBV4-3 and J is TRBJ2-2, with unresolved D. The germline V gene encodes CDR1 LGHNA and CDR2 YSLEER. The CDR3 contains 15 residues. V was shortened by 0 bases and J by 4 bases, with 9 bases between the two germline ends. The CDR3 DNA reads as TGCGCCAGCAGCCAAGATCCCTCGACCACCGGGGAGCTGTTTTTT. Its translation is CASSQDPSTTGELFF.

The chain has TRBV10-3 and TRBJ2-5; TRBD1 might be the D (6 bases). Germline V gives CDR1 ENHRY, CDR2 SYGVKD. The CDR3 is 13 residues long. Trimming removed 3 bases at V and 9 bases at J, with 14 bases between. Here the CDR3 reads CAISEQGEVAQYF. In DNA, the CDR3 is TGTGCCATCAGTGAACAGGGTGAGGTAGCCCAGTACTTC.

The genes are TRBV27 and TRBJ2-7; D could derive from TRBD1 or TRBD2 (5 bases each). The V gene lost 2 bases and the J gene lost 3 bases, with 14 bases spanning the gap. The CDR3 has 15 residues. Germline-derived CDR1 and CDR2 are MNHEY and SMNVEV (reference sequence). The CDR3 is CASSLIGDGNYEQYF. The CDR3 coding sequence is TGTGCCAGCAGTTTAATAGGGGACGGCAACTACGAGCAGTACTTC.

The chain couples TRBV7-8 to TRBJ2-7, with 9 bases matching TRBD2. The ends lost 6 bases at V and 0 bases at J; junction bases unmatched: 6. The CDR3 is made up of 15 amino acids. Germline V gives CDR1 SGHVS, CDR2 FQNEAQ. The CDR3 DNA follows: TGTGCCAGCAGGCGAGGGACTAGCCGCTCCTACGAGCAGTACTTC. It specifies CASRRGTSRSYEQYF.

The CDR3 DNA reads as TGTGCCAGCAGTTACTCGTATACAAGTGAAGCTTTCTTT. It translates to CASSYSYTSEAFF. The chain recombines TRBV6-6 with TRBJ1-1; no clear D. CDR3 length: 13 amino acids. Trimming shortened V by 0 bases and J by 7 bases, and 9 bases separated the two germline ends. Germline V gene lookup returns CDR1 MNHNY and CDR2 SVGAGI (reference sequence).

This clone was seen just once. This chain joins TRBV19 and TRBJ2-1, with D perhaps TRBD2 (5 bases). Germline CDR1 LNHDA, CDR2 SQIVND (reference sequence). V was trimmed by 3 bases and J by 12 bases, leaving 18 bases between them. CDR3 length: 14 residues. DNA of the CDR3: TGTGCCAGTAGTATGAGCGGAAGTACCTACGGGCAGTTCTTC. This encodes CASSMSGSTYGQFF. The whole variable domain, filled in from reference TRBV19 and TRBJ2-1, reads DGGITQSPKYLFRKEGQNVTLSCEQNLNHDAMYWYRQDPGQGLRLIYYSQIVNDFQKGDIAEGYSVSREKKESFPLTVTSAQKNPTAFYLCASSMSGSTYGQFFGPGTRLTVL.

This sequence joins TRBV7-9 and TRBJ2-7; TRBD1 is a possible D gene (5 bases). Trimming shortened V by 5 bases and J by 3 bases, and 20 bases separated the two germline ends. Germline lookup yields CDR1 SEHNR and CDR2 FQNEAQ (reference sequence). The CDR3 consists of 16 residues. CDR3 loop: CASSPRVGWNNYEQYF. In DNA, the CDR3 is TGTGCCAGCAGCCCCAGGGTAGGGTGGAATAACTACGAGCAGTACTTC.

This clone appeared a few times. In the same sample, other DNA sequences code for this CDR3. The chain carries TRBV13 and TRBJ1-1, with a possible D match to TRBD1 (5 bases). Per germline, CDR1 PRHDT and CDR2 FYEKMQ (reference sequence). With 0 bases removed from V and 4 bases from J, the gap between germline ends came to 12 bases. This CDR3 has 15 amino acids. The CDR3 DNA follows: TGTGCCAGCAGCTTAGGAAGGGGTCGGGGCACTGAAGCTTTCTTT. It yields the protein CASSLGRGRGTEAFF. Using reference TRBV13 and TRBJ1-1 for the parts outside the CDR3, the full variable domain is AAGVIQSPRHLIKEKRETATLKCYPIPRHDTVYWYQQGPGQDPQFLISFYEKMQSDKGSIPDRFSAQQFSDYHSELNMSSLELGDSALYFCASSLGRGRGTEAFFGQGTRLTVV.

V and J are TRBV28 and TRBJ1-6; D unresolved. Germline CDR1 MDHEN, CDR2 SYDVKM. Trimming took off 5 bases at V and 7 bases at J, with 15 bases between the two ends. The CDR3 runs 15 residues. Written as DNA, the CDR3 is TGTGCCAGCAGTCCCCAAGAGGTGGGGAATTCACCCCTCCACTTT. This translates into CASSPQEVGNSPLHF.

The chain combines TRBV5-1 with TRBJ1-1; D is perhaps TRBD1 (5 bases). The V end was cut by 0 bases, the J end by 3 bases, with 21 bases between. In germline, CDR1 is SGHRS, CDR2 YFSETQ. This CDR3 has 18 amino acids. Here the CDR3 DNA reads TGCGCCAGCAGCTTGGTGGGGACTCAATATGTGGGGGACACTGAAGCTTTCTTT. It specifies CASSLVGTQYVGDTEAFF. The full variable domain, with the rest looked up from reference TRBV5-1 and TRBJ1-1, is KAGVTQTPRYLIKTRGQQVTLSCSPISGHRSVSWYQQTPGQGLQFLFEYFSETQRNKGNFPGRFSGRQFSNSRSEMNVSTLELGDSALYLCASSLVGTQYVGDTEAFFGQGTRLTVV.

The chain joins TRBV27 to TRBJ2-1; the D gene is possibly TRBD2 (6 bases). CDR3 size: 17 residues. The germline V gene has CDR1 MNHEY and CDR2 SMNVEV (reference sequence). The V and J ends lost 1 base and 0 bases respectively, with 13 bases between them. CDR3 residues: CASSLYGGAYSYNEQFF. CDR3 bases: TGTGCCAGCAGTTTATACGGCGGGGCTTACTCCTACAATGAGCAGTTCTTC.

A remark on this clone: The same CDR3 also results from other DNA sequences found in this sample. The chain recombines TRBV29-1 with TRBJ2-2, with a tentative D call TRBD1 (6 bases). Germline CDR1 is SQVTM and CDR2 is ANQGSEA. The length of the CDR3 is 13 residues. The V end was cut by 4 bases, the J end by 0 bases, with 6 bases between. CDR3 residues: CSVGTANTGELFF. CDR3 in DNA: TGCAGCGTTGGGACAGCGAACACCGGGGAGCTGTTTTTT.

Worth noting for this clone: This sample includes further DNA sequences coding for the same CDR3. The CDR3 DNA sequence: TGTGCCAGCAGTCTCGGGACAGGGAACTACGAGCAGTACTTC. This gives the protein CASSLGTGNYEQYF. The genes are TRBV27 and TRBJ2-7; 9 positions match TRBD1. Looked up from germline, CDR1 is MNHEY and CDR2 is SMNVEV (reference sequence). Unmatched junction bases numbered 5, after V lost 5 bases and J lost 3 bases. The CDR3 loop spans 14 amino acids.

This clone was recorded once. The V call is TRBV5-4, the J call TRBJ1-1, with 8 bases lining up with TRBD1. J lost 1 base, V lost 6 bases, and 11 bases had no gene match. The CDR3 extends over 16 amino acids. The germline V gene has CDR1 SGHNT and CDR2 YYREEE (reference sequence). CDR3 sequence reads: CASTLDRASENTEAFF. The CDR3 DNA sequence: TGTGCCAGCACCCTGGACAGGGCCTCTGAGAACACTGAAGCTTTCTTT.

The genes are TRBV4-1 and TRBJ2-7, with a weak D call TRBD1 (5 bases). The CDR3 is made up of 15 amino acids. Looked up from germline, CDR1 is MGHRA and CDR2 is YSYEKL. The V gene lost 5 bases and the J gene lost 0 bases, with 14 bases spanning the gap. CDR3 amino acids: CASSGDSKSSYEQYF. DNA for the CDR3: TGCGCCAGCAGCGGTGACAGCAAGAGCTCCTACGAGCAGTACTTC.